These 28 T cell receptor beta chains came from one sample sequenced in a study of T cells in Graves' hyperthyroidism and ophthalmopathy. TCR beta CDR3 region amplification was performed from RNA transcripts. With the HTBI primer set, the TCR CDR3 went through a first round of RT-PCR. In TCRdb, the multiplex PCR reads were re-called with MiXCR into one record per CDR3 protein. Of hundreds of thousands of distinct CDR3 sequences listed, around 19% are singletons. The specimen sequenced was blood. These receptors all come from a woman between 50 and 59 years old with Graves' hyperthyroidism that later progressed to Graves' ophthalmopathy.

The V and J genes are TRBV5-6 and TRBJ2-2, with a tentative D call TRBD2 (5 bases). In germline, CDR1 is SGHDT, CDR2 YYEEEE. There are 16 residues in the CDR3. The V and J ends lost 0 bases and 0 bases respectively, with 9 bases between them. CDR3: CASSLDLAPNTGELFF. CDR3 nucleotides: TGTGCCAGCAGCTTGGATCTAGCTCCGAACACCGGGGAGCTGTTTTTT.

In this sample, this clonotype turned up many times. This sequence joins TRBV11-2 and TRBJ1-1, with TRBD1 identical over 9 bases. The CDR3 totals 15 residues. Germline V gene sequence: CDR1 SGHAT, CDR2 FQNNGV. The V and J ends lost 5 bases and 3 bases, in that order; junction bases with no gene match: 7. CDR3 protein: CASSKGTGQDTEAFF. The CDR3 DNA reads TGTGCCAGCAGCAAAGGGACAGGGCAGGACACTGAAGCTTTCTTT.

The rearrangement joins TRBV6-6 to TRBJ1-1; TRBD1 matches 7 bases. After removal of 0 bases from V and 7 bases from J, the junction contained 8 bases not matched to a gene. Germline loops: CDR1 MNHNY, CDR2 SVGAGI (reference sequence). This CDR3 is 15 amino acids long. The CDR3 loop is CASSYSSTGPDEAFF. The CDR3 nucleotides are TGTGCCAGCAGTTACTCATCGACAGGGCCCGATGAAGCTTTCTTT.

The chain couples TRBV5-1 to TRBJ1-6; 8 nucleotides agree with TRBD1. The J segment lost 7 bases and the V segment lost 2 bases, leaving 11 bases of the junction unmatched. The germline V gene has CDR1 SGHRS and CDR2 YFSETQ. This CDR3 has 17 amino acids. CDR3: CASSLTGGMGRNSPLHF. CDR3 nucleotides: TGCGCCAGCAGCTTAACAGGGGGTATGGGACGGAATTCACCCCTCCACTTT. The complete variable domain, with remaining parts taken from reference TRBV5-1 and TRBJ1-6, reads KAGVTQTPRYLIKTRGQQVTLSCSPISGHRSVSWYQQTPGQGLQFLFEYFSETQRNKGNFPGRFSGRQFSNSRSEMNVSTLELGDSALYLCASSLTGGMGRNSPLHFGNGTRLTVT.

The chain is built from TRBV5-1 and TRBJ1-2; possible D gene TRBD1, 5 bases. Germline V gene data show CDR1 as SGHRS and CDR2 as YFSETQ. The V end lost 5 bases, the J end lost 5 bases, and 19 bases lay between the germline ends. The CDR3 loop spans 15 amino acids. The CDR3 here is CASRPLSGTGYGYTF. As DNA, the CDR3 is TGCGCCAGCAGGCCTTTGTCGGGGACGGGATATGGCTACACCTTC.

This clonotype was seen many times. CDR3 nucleotides: TGTGCCAGCAGTGACCGGGGGTACAACAATGAGCAGTTCTTC. Protein: CASSDRGYNNEQFF. The rearrangement joins TRBV2 to TRBJ2-1; maybe TRBD2 (6 bases). The germline CDR1 and CDR2 sequences are SNHLY and FYNNEI. The CDR3 extends over 14 amino acids. V dropped 3 bases and J dropped 5 bases, with 11 bases sitting between them.

At least ten counts were recorded for this clonotype. The gene calls are TRBV2 and TRBJ2-7; 8 bases map to TRBD1. Germline loops: CDR1 SNHLY, CDR2 FYNNEI. The V and J ends lost 6 bases and 0 bases, in that order; junction bases with no gene match: 16. This CDR3 comprises 18 residues. The CDR3 protein is CASSNPFFGQGSSYEQYF. CDR3 bases: TGTGCCAGCAGCAACCCATTTTTCGGACAGGGAAGCTCCTACGAGCAGTACTTC.

The rearrangement links TRBV11-2 to TRBJ1-1; tentative D call: TRBD1 (5 bases). CDR1 is SGHAT and CDR2 is FQNNGV in the germline V gene. Between the trimmed V and J ends, which lost 5 bases and 0 bases, there was a span of 16 bases. This CDR3 is built from 16 residues. DNA for the CDR3: TGTGCCAGCAGCCAAGATCCCGGGGACCTGAACACTGAAGCTTTCTTT. Protein product: CASSQDPGDLNTEAFF.

The rearrangement links TRBV14 to TRBJ1-3, with D tentatively TRBD1 (5 bases). CDR1 SGHDN and CDR2 FVKESK come from the germline V gene. CDR3 length: 16 residues. V was pared by 0 bases and J by 0 bases, with 9 bases between. The CDR3 sequence is CASSQEMGHSGNTIYF. The CDR3 nucleotides read TGTGCCAGCAGCCAAGAAATGGGGCACTCTGGAAACACCATATATTTT. Complete variable domain (other parts from reference TRBV14 and TRBJ1-3): EAGVTQFPSHSVIEKGQTVTLRCDPISGHDNLYWYRRVMGKEIKFLLHFVKESKQDESGMPNNRFLAERTGGTYSTLKVQPAELEDSGVYFCASSQEMGHSGNTIYFGEGSWLTVV.

Turning to this clonotype: A much larger clone differs from this one at a single base, so this may be a read error. V usage is TRBV7-2 and J usage is TRBJ1-1; the D gene is possibly TRBD1 (5 bases). Germline CDR1 and CDR2: SGHTA and FQGNSA. The CDR3 has 13 residues. The ends were cut back, 4 bases at V and 4 bases at J, with 10 bases in the middle. In DNA form, the CDR3 reads TGTGCCAGCAGCTCGTGGGGGGGCACTGAAGCTTTCTTT. Protein: CASSSWGGTEAFF.

The sample holds many counts of this clonotype. The chain couples TRBV11-3 to TRBJ2-7; D is unclear. Trimming removed 5 bases from V and 1 base from J, with 12 bases in between. CDR1 and CDR2 from the germline V gene are SGHNT and YENEEA. The CDR3 is made up of 14 amino acids. The chain's CDR3 is CASSPDLASYEQYF. CDR3 bases: TGTGCCAGCAGCCCCGATTTGGCGTCCTACGAGCAGTACTTC.

The V gene is TRBV7-2, the J gene TRBJ2-1, with TRBD1 identical over 9 bases. V was clipped by 5 bases and J by 8 bases; unmatched bases: 7. The CDR3 sequence is 14 residues long. The germline CDR1 and CDR2 sequences are SGHTA and FQGNSA. DNA for the CDR3: TGTGCCAGCAGCCGCGGGACAGGGTTCGATGAGCAGTTCTTC. The encoded protein is CASSRGTGFDEQFF.

This clonotype was counted only a few times. V is TRBV7-9 and J is TRBJ1-6; D not resolved. Germline assignment: CDR1 SEHNR and CDR2 FQNEAQ (reference sequence). Trimming left V 1 base short and J 8 bases short, with 12 bases between. This CDR3 contains 15 residues. In nucleotides, the CDR3 is TGTGCCAGCAGCTTAGTCCGGCCCGAGGATTCACCCCTCCACTTT. It yields the protein CASSLVRPEDSPLHF. Together with reference TRBV7-9 and TRBJ1-6, the CDR3 gives the full variable domain: DTGVSQNPRHKITKRGQNVTFRCDPISEHNRLYWYRQTLGQGPEFLTYFQNEAQLEKSRLLSDRFSAERPKGSFSTLEIQRTEQGDSAMYLCASSLVRPEDSPLHFGNGTRLTVT.

This clonotype was detected many times. This chain uses TRBV5-1 with TRBJ2-7; tentatively, D is TRBD1 (5 bases). The V end was cut by 0 bases, the J end by 2 bases, with 12 bases between. Germline-derived CDR1 and CDR2 are SGHRS and YFSETQ. This CDR3 comprises 15 residues. The CDR3 reads CASSLGQGMTYEQYF. The CDR3 DNA reads TGCGCCAGCAGCTTGGGGCAGGGCATGACCTACGAGCAGTACTTC.

This clonotype was detected ten times or more. This sequence joins TRBV19 and TRBJ1-1; 9 nucleotides line up with TRBD1. With 9 bases clipped from V and 4 bases from J, the junction kept 6 bases outside the gene matches. Germline CDR1 and CDR2: LNHDA and SQIVND (reference sequence). The CDR3 length is 13 residues. The CDR3 sequence: CASRGQGATEAFF. The CDR3 nucleotides read TGTGCCAGCAGGGGACAGGGAGCCACTGAAGCTTTCTTT. The whole variable domain, remainder taken from reference TRBV19 and TRBJ1-1, is DGGITQSPKYLFRKEGQNVTLSCEQNLNHDAMYWYRQDPGQGLRLIYYSQIVNDFQKGDIAEGYSVSREKKESFPLTVTSAQKNPTAFYLCASRGQGATEAFFGQGTRLTVV.

The CDR3 sequence: CASSFDRVSYEQYF. Here the CDR3 DNA reads TGTGCCAGCAGTTTCGACAGGGTGTCCTACGAGCAGTACTTC. V and J are TRBV6-2 or TRBV6-3 and TRBJ2-7, with 7 bases matching TRBD1. The CDR3 totals 14 residues. Germline lookup yields CDR1 MNHEY and CDR2 SVGEGT. Trimming at V came to 4 bases and at J to 1 base, leaving 4 bases not matched to a gene.

The chain carries TRBV5-1 and TRBJ2-5, with TRBD1 identical over 7 bases. V shed 4 bases and J 3 bases; nucleotides not matched to a gene: 12. The CDR3 is 16 amino acids. CDR1 SGHRS and CDR2 YFSETQ come from the germline V gene. The CDR3 sequence is CASSKYGTDLEETQYF. CDR3 nucleotides: TGCGCCAGCAGCAAGTACGGGACAGACCTGGAAGAGACCCAGTACTTC. Drawing the rest from reference TRBV5-1 and TRBJ2-5, the complete variable domain is KAGVTQTPRYLIKTRGQQVTLSCSPISGHRSVSWYQQTPGQGLQFLFEYFSETQRNKGNFPGRFSGRQFSNSRSEMNVSTLELGDSALYLCASSKYGTDLEETQYFGPGTRLLVL.

The sample holds a few counts of this clonotype. The J gene is TRBJ1-2, the V gene TRBV7-9, with no clear D. This CDR3 contains 15 residues. CDR1 SEHNR and CDR2 FQNEAQ come from the germline V gene (reference sequence). V shed 2 bases and J shed 3 bases, with 13 bases lying between them. CDR3 coding DNA: TGTGCCAGCAGCTTAACGACGGGATACTACTATGGCTACACCTTC. Its translation: CASSLTTGYYYGYTF.

A remark on this clonotype: A much larger clone lies a single base off, so this may be a read error. The chain couples TRBV2 to TRBJ2-7, with 12 nucleotides matching TRBD2. Germline trimming cut 6 bases from V and 5 bases from J; bases unmatched to any gene: 11. The CDR3 spans 16 residues. CDR1 is SNHLY and CDR2 is FYNNEI in the germline V gene. CDR3 in amino acids: CASSKGGLAGGHEQYF. The DNA of the CDR3 is TGTGCCAGCAGCAAAGGAGGTCTAGCGGGGGGGCACGAGCAGTACTTC.

This clonotype has just one count. In DNA form, the CDR3 reads TGCAGTGCCCCAAACCACGACAGGGCTGGGAACACTGAAGCTTTCTTT. Protein sequence: CSAPNHDRAGNTEAFF. The V gene is TRBV20-1, the J gene TRBJ1-1; TRBD1 aligns across 7 bases. V shed 6 bases, J shed 1 base, and the junction held 14 bases outside the gene matches. This CDR3 contains 16 residues. The germline CDR1 and CDR2 sequences are DFQATT and SNEGSKA (reference sequence).

This clonotype showed up just a few times. This chain connects TRBV29-1 to TRBJ2-3; 12 bases line up with TRBD2. Germline V gene lookup returns CDR1 SQVTM and CDR2 ANQGSEA. V shed 7 bases, J shed 5 bases, and the junction held 4 bases outside the gene matches. This CDR3 has 13 residues. The CDR3 spells CSGLAGGQDTQYF. The CDR3 DNA is TGCAGCGGCCTAGCGGGGGGGCAAGATACGCAGTATTTT.

This clonotype was recorded many times. The J gene is TRBJ2-1, the V gene TRBV2, with 13 bases aligning to TRBD2. Germline V gene sequence: CDR1 SNHLY, CDR2 FYNNEI. J was trimmed by 9 bases and V by 5 bases; bases with no gene match: 1. The CDR3 loop spans 13 amino acids. The CDR3 loop is CASSRTSGGEQFF. The CDR3 bases are TGTGCCAGCAGTCGGACTAGCGGGGGTGAGCAGTTCTTC.

This clonotype showed up many times. The chain couples TRBV3-1 to TRBJ1-6; D call uncertain. Looked up from germline, CDR1 is LGHDT and CDR2 is YNNKEL (reference sequence). V was clipped by 1 base and J by 18 bases, with 16 bases between them. The CDR3 is 13 residues long. The CDR3 DNA is TGTGCCAGCAGCCAAGGGGCGGGCGTTCGGACCCACTTT. This gives the protein CASSQGAGVRTHF.

This clonotype was observed at least ten times. The rearrangement uses TRBV5-1 and TRBJ2-7; TRBD1 matches at 11 bases. Trimming took 3 bases from V and 2 from J; bases not matched to a gene: 7. CDR1 and CDR2 from the germline V gene are SGHRS and YFSETQ. There are 16 residues in the CDR3. The CDR3 loop is CASSYTGQGAPYEQYF. CDR3 bases: TGCGCCAGCAGCTACACAGGACAGGGGGCTCCCTACGAGCAGTACTTC.

The chain joins TRBV3-1 to TRBJ1-3; perhaps TRBD1 as D (6 bases). Germline CDR1 is LGHDT and CDR2 is YNNKEL (reference sequence). The length of the CDR3 is 16 residues. Deletions cut 2 bases from V and 4 bases from J, with 15 bases between. CDR3 in amino acids: CASSQLITGLGNTIYF. The CDR3 nucleotides are TGTGCCAGCAGCCAATTGATAACAGGGCTGGGAAACACCATATATTTT.

The genes are TRBV9 and TRBJ2-5, with D perhaps given as TRBD1 or TRBD2 (6 bases each). The CDR3 is 16 amino acids. The V end lost 4 bases, the J end lost 4 bases, and 20 bases lay between the germline ends. CDR1 and CDR2 (germline): SGDLS, YYNGEE. CDR3 amino acids: CASSSGARAGTETQYF. CDR3 in DNA: TGTGCCAGCAGCTCGGGGGCCCGTGCAGGGACAGAGACCCAGTACTTC.

The V and J genes are TRBV27 and TRBJ1-5, with 7 nucleotides matching TRBD1. The junction had 8 bases not matched to a gene; V was cut back by 5 bases and J by 4 bases. This CDR3 is 15 amino acids long. Germline V gives CDR1 MNHEY, CDR2 SMNVEV (reference sequence). CDR3 sequence (DNA): TGTGCCAGCAGTCCTACAGGGGACGAAAATCAGCCCCAGCATTTT. As protein: CASSPTGDENQPQHF.

V usage is TRBV25-1 and J usage is TRBJ2-3, with a possible D match to TRBD1 (6 bases). The V end was cut by 7 bases, the J end by 0 bases, with 11 bases between. Germline CDR1 reads MGHDK; CDR2 reads SYGVNS. This CDR3 has 14 amino acids. Here the CDR3 reads CASTEDSSTDTQYF. CDR3 coding DNA: TGTGCCAGCACGGAGGACAGTAGCACAGATACGCAGTATTTT. Variable domain in full (rest from reference TRBV25-1 and TRBJ2-3): EADIYQTPRYLVIGTGKKITLECSQTMGHDKMYWYQQDPGMELHLIHYSYGVNSTEKGDLSSESTVSRIRTEHFPLTLESARPSHTSQYLCASTEDSSTDTQYFGPGTRLTVL.